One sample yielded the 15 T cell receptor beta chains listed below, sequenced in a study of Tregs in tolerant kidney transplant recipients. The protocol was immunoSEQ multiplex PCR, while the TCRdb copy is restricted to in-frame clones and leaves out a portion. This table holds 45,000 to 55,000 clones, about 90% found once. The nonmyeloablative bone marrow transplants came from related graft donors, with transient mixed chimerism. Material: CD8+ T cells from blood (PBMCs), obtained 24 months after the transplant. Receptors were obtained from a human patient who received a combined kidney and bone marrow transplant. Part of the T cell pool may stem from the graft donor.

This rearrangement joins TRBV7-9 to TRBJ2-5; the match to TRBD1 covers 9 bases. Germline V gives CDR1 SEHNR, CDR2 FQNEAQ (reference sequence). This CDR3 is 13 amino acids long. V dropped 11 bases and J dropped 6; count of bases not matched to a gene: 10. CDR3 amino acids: CALMGTGSKTQYF. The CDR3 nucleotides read TGTGCCCTTATGGGGACAGGGTCGAAGACCCAGTACTTC.

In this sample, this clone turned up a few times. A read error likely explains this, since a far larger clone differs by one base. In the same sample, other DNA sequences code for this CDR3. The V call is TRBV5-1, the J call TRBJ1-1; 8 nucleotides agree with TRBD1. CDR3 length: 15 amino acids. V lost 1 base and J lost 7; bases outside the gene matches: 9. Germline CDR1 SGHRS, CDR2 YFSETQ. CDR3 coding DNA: TGCGCCAGCAGCTTGAGACCTATAGGACAGGGTGAAGCTTTCTTT. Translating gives CASSLRPIGQGEAFF.

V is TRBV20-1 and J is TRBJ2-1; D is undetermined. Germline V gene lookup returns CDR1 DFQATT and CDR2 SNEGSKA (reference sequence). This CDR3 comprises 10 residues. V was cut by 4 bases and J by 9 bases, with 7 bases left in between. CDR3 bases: TGCAGTGCTAATAGCCTTGAGCAGTTCTTC. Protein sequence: CSANSLEQFF.

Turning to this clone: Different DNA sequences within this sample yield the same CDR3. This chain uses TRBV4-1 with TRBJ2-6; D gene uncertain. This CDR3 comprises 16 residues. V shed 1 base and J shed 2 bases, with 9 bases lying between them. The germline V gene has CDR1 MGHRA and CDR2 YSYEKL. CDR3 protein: CASSQGPIAGANVLTF. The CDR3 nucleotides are TGCGCCAGCAGCCAAGGCCCGATAGCTGGGGCCAACGTCCTGACTTTC.

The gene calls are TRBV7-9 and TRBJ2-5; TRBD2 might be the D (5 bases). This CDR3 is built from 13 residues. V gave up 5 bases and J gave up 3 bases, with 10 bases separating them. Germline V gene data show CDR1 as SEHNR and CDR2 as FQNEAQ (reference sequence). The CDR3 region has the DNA TGTGCCAGCAGCACGGGGTTCGAAGAGACCCAGTACTTC. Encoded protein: CASSTGFEETQYF.

CDR3 loop: CASNPTWVGAEAFF. The CDR3 DNA sequence: TGTGCCAGCAACCCCACGTGGGTAGGGGCAGAAGCTTTCTTT. The chain has TRBV28 and TRBJ1-1, with D maybe TRBD1 (5 bases). The V end lost 7 bases, the J end lost 8 bases, and 20 bases lay between the germline ends. Germline V CDR1 and CDR2: MDHEN, SYDVKM. The CDR3 runs to 14 residues.

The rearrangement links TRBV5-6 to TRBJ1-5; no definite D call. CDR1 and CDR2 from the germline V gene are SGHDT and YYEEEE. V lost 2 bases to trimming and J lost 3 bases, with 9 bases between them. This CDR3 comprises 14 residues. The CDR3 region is CASSLWRNNQPQHF. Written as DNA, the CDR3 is TGTGCCAGCAGCTTATGGAGAAACAATCAGCCCCAGCATTTT.

CDR3 sequence reads: CASSLVAGALEQFF. The CDR3 DNA is TGTGCCAGCAGCTTAGTAGCGGGAGCATTAGAGCAGTTCTTC. This chain uses TRBV13 with TRBJ2-1; 9 nucleotides align to TRBD2. The CDR3 spans 14 residues. The V and J ends lost 1 base and 10 bases, in that order; junction bases with no gene match: 5. The germline V gene encodes CDR1 PRHDT and CDR2 FYEKMQ (reference sequence).

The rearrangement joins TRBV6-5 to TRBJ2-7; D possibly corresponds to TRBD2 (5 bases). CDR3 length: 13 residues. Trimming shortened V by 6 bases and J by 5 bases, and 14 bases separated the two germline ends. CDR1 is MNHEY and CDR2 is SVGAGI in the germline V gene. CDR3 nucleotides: TGTGCCAGCAGCCCTAAACTAGTCCACGAGCAGTACTTC. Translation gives CASSPKLVHEQYF.

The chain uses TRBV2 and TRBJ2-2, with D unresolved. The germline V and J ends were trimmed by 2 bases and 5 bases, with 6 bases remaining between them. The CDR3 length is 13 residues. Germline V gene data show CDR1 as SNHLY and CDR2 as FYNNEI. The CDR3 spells CASSEKRTGELFF. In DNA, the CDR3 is TGTGCCAGCAGTGAAAAGAGGACCGGGGAGCTGTTTTTT.

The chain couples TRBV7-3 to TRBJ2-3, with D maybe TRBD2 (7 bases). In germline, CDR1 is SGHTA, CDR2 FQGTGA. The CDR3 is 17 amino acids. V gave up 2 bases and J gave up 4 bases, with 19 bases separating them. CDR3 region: CASSLGVLRGGADTQYF. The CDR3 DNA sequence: TGTGCCAGCAGCTTAGGTGTTCTGAGGGGGGGGGCAGATACGCAGTATTTT.

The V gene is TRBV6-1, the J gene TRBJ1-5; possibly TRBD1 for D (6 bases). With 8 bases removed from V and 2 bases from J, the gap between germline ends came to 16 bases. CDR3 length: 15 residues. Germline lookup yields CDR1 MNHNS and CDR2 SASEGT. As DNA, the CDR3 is TGTGCCAGCCAGAGGGGGGGTTTGGGCAATCAGCCCCAGCATTTT. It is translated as CASQRGGLGNQPQHF.

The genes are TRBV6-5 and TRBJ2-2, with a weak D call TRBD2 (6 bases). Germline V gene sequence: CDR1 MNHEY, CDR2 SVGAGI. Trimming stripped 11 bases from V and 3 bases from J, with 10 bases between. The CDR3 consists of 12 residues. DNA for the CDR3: TGTGCCGTCGGGGAGGACACCGGGGAGCTGTTTTTT. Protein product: CAVGEDTGELFF.

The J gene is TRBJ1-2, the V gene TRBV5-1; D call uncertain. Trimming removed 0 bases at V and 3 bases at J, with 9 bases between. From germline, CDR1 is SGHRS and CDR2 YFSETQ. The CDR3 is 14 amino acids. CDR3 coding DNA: TGCGCCAGCAGCTTGGCTCAGATTGACTATGGCTACACCTTC. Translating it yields CASSLAQIDYGYTF. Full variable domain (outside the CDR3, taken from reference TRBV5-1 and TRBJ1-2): KAGVTQTPRYLIKTRGQQVTLSCSPISGHRSVSWYQQTPGQGLQFLFEYFSETQRNKGNFPGRFSGRQFSNSRSEMNVSTLELGDSALYLCASSLAQIDYGYTFGSGTRLTVV.

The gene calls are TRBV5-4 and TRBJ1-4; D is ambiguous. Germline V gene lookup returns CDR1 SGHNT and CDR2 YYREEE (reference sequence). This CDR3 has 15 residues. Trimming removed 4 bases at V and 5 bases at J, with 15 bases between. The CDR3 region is CASSPQLGPNEKLFF. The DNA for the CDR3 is TGTGCCAGCAGCCCCCAATTGGGCCCAAATGAAAAACTGTTTTTT.